A single T cell receptor (beta chain) is shown here with its context. The data stem from a study of shared clonotypes between healthy human individuals. Sequenced by immunoSEQ multiplex PCR; TCRdb stores in-frame clones only, minus some. The sample includes about 710,000 clones, about 80% of them seen just once. The V gene's germline CDR1 is SGHDN and CDR2 FVKESK. There are 16 residues in the CDR3. With V trimmed by 3 bases and J by 1 base, 8 bases remained unmatched. The material sequenced was memory CD4+ T cells sorted from blood. Subset indicated: CD45RA-negative fraction. This TCR was recovered from a young woman in good health. V usage is TRBV14 and J usage is TRBJ2-5; 7 nucleotides agree with TRBD1. The CDR3 protein is CASSQMRTGPQETQYF. The CDR3 DNA reads as TGTGCCAGCAGCCAGATGAGGACAGGACCCCAAGAGACCCAGTACTTC.